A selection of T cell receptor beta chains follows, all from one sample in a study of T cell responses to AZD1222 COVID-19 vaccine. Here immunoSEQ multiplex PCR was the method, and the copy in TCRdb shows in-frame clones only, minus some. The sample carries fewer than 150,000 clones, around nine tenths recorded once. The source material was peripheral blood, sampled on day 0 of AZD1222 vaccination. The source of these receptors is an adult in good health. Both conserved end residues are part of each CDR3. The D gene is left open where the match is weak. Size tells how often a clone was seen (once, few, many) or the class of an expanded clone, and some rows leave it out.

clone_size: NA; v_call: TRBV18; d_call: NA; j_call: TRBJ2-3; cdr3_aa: CASSPGTGGPGDTQYF; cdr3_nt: TGTGCCAGCTCACCAGGGACCGGGGGGCCAGGAGATACGCAGTATTTT
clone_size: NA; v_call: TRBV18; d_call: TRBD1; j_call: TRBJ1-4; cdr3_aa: CASSKQGGTNEKLFF; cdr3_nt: TGTGCCAGCTCGAAACAGGGGGGAACTAATGAAAAACTGTTTTTT
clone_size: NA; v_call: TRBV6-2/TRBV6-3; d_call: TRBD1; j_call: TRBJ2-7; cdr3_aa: CASSYGQGNEQYF; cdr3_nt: TGTGCCAGCAGTTACGGACAGGGGAACGAGCAGTACTTC
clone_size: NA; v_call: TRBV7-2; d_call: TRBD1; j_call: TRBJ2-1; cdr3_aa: CASSYIGQGRYYNEQFF; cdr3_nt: TGTGCCAGCAGCTACATAGGACAGGGCAGATACTACAATGAGCAGTTCTTC
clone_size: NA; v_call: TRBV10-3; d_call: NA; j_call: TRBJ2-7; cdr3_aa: CAIRLTLFSYEQYF; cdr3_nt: TGTGCCATCAGGCTTACCCTCTTCTCCTACGAGCAGTACTTC
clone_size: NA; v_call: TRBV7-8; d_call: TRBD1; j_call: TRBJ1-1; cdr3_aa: CASSPDRVLEAFF; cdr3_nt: TGTGCCAGCAGCCCCGACAGGGTGCTAGAAGCTTTCTTT
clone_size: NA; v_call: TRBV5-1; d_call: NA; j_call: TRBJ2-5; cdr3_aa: CASSLGSADGETQYF; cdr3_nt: TGCGCCAGCAGCTTGGGGTCTGCGGACGGGGAGACCCAGTACTTC
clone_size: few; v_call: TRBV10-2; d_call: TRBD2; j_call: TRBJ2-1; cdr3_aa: CASSDSSGVYNEQFF; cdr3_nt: TGCGCCAGCAGTGATTCTAGCGGTGTCTACAATGAGCAGTTCTTC
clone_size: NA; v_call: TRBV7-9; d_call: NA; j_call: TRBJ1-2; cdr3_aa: CASSPRTNYGYTF; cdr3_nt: TGTGCCAGCAGCCCTCGGACTAACTATGGCTACACCTTC
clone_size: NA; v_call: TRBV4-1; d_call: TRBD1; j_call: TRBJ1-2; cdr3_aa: CASSQVSTGTVGGYTF; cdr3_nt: TGCGCCAGCAGCCAGGTATCAACCGGGACAGTTGGAGGCTACACCTTC
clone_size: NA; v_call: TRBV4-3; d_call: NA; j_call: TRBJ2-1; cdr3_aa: CASSQAISGSSYNEQFF; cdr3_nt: TGCGCCAGCAGCCAAGCGATCAGCGGTAGCTCCTACAATGAGCAGTTCTTC
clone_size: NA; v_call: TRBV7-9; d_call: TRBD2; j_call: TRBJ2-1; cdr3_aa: CASSLASVSGRASDNEQFF; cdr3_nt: TGTGCCAGCAGCTTAGCGTCGGTTAGCGGGAGGGCCTCGGACAATGAGCAGTTCTTC
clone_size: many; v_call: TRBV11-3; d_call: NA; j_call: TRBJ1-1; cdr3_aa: CASRSAGTEAFF; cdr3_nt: TGTGCCAGCAGGTCCGCGGGAACTGAAGCTTTCTTT
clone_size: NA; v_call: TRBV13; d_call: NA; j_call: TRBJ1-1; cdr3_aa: CASSFITGVNTEAFF; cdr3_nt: TGTGCCAGCAGCTTTATCACGGGGGTGAACACTGAAGCTTTCTTT
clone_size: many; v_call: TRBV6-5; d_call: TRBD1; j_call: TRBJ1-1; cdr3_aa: CASSPTGLREAFF; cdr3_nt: TGTGCCAGCAGTCCGACAGGGCTTAGGGAAGCTTTCTTT
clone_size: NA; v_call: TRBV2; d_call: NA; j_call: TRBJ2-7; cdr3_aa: CASKVGTPGYEQYF; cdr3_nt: TGTGCCAGCAAAGTTGGGACGCCGGGCTACGAGCAGTACTTC
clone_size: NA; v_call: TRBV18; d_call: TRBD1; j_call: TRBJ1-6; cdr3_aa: CASSLGTVNSPLHF; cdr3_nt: TGTGCCAGCTCCCTCGGGACAGTTAATTCACCCCTCCACTTT
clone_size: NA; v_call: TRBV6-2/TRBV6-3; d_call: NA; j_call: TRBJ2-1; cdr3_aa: CASSYVGEGNNEQFF; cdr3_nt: TGTGCCAGCAGTTACGTCGGAGAAGGGAACAATGAGCAGTTCTTC
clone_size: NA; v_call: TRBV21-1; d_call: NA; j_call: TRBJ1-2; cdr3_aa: CASREDRGGYTF; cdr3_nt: TGTGCCAGCAGGGAAGACAGGGGAGGCTACACCTTC
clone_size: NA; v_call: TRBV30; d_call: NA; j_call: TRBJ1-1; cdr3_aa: CAWSVRPNTEAFF; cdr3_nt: TGTGCCTGGAGTGTTAGACCGAACACTGAAGCTTTCTTT
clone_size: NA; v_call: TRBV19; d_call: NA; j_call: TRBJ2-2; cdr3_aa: CASSLWTVNTGELFF; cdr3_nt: TGTGCCAGTAGTTTGTGGACAGTGAACACCGGGGAGCTGTTTTTT
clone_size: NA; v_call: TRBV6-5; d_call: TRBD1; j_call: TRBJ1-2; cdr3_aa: CASSPDRGRYGYTF; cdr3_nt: TGTGCCAGCAGTCCGGACAGGGGGCGTTATGGCTACACCTTC
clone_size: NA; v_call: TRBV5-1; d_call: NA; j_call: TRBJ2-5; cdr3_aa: CASRLLGETQYF; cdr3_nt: TGCGCCAGCCGTCTCCTAGGGGAGACCCAGTACTTC
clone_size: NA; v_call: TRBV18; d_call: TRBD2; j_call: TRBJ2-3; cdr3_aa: CASSPRQLAGDGGADTQYF; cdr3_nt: TGTGCCAGCTCACCGAGACAACTAGCGGGGGACGGTGGGGCAGATACGCAGTATTTT
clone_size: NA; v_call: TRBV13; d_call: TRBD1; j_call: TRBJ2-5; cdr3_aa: CASSLGTGTETQYF; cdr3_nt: TGTGCCAGCAGCTTAGGGACAGGGACAGAGACCCAGTACTTC
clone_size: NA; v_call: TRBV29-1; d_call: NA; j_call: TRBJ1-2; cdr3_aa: CSVLGPTFNYGYTF; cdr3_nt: TGCAGCGTTCTAGGCCCGACCTTCAACTATGGCTACACCTTC
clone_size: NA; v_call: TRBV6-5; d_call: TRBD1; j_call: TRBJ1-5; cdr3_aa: CATAGTADQPQHF; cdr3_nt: TGTGCCACCGCCGGGACAGCCGATCAGCCCCAGCATTTT
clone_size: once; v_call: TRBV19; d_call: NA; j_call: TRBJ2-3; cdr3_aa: CASSPLAGLPRDTQYF; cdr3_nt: TGTGCCAGTAGTCCACTTGCGGGGCTCCCACGAGATACGCAGTATTTT
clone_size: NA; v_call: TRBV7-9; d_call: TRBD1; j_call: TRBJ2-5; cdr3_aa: CASSPSGTGEGETQYF; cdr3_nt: TGTGCCAGCAGCCCTTCCGGGACAGGGGAAGGAGAGACCCAGTACTTC
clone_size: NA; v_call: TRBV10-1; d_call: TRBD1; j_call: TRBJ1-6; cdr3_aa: CASRTGGGSPLHF; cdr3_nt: TGCGCCAGCAGGACAGGGGGAGGTTCACCCCTCCACTTT
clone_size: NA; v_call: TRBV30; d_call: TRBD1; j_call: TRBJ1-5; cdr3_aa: CAWSVGTGGNQPQHF; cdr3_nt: TGTGCCTGGAGTGTAGGGACAGGGGGCAATCAGCCCCAGCATTTT
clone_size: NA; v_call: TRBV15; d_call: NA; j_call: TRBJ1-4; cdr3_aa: CATSRDSTNEKLFF; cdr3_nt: TGTGCCACCAGCAGAGACAGCACTAATGAAAAACTGTTTTTT
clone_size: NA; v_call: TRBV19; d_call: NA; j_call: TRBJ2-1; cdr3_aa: CASSMVMGNEQFF; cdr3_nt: TGTGCCAGTAGTATGGTGATGGGTAATGAGCAGTTCTTC
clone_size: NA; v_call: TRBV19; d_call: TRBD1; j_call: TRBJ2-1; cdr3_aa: CASSLDRGPDEQFF; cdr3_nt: TGTGCCAGTAGTTTGGACAGGGGCCCCGATGAGCAGTTCTTC
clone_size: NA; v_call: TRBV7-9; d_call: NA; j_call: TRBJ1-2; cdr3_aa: CASSLMGADGYTF; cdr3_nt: TGTGCCAGCAGCTTAATGGGGGCAGATGGCTACACCTTC
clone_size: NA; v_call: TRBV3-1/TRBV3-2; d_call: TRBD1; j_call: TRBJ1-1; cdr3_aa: CASSQEGTGVNTEAFF; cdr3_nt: TGTGCCAGCAGCCAAGAAGGGACAGGAGTTAACACTGAAGCTTTCTTT
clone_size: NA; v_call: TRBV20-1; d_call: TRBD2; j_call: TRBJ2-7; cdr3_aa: CSASTGTTREQYF; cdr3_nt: TGCAGTGCTAGTACCGGGACTACCCGCGAGCAGTACTTC
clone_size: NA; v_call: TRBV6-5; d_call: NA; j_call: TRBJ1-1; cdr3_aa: CASRAKGGGTEAFF; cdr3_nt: TGTGCCAGCAGGGCCAAGGGGGGAGGAACTGAAGCTTTCTTT
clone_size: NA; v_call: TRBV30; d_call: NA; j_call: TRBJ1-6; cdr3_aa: CARDTNGGYNSPLHF; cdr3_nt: TGTGCCAGGGACACCAACGGAGGATATAATTCACCCCTCCACTTT
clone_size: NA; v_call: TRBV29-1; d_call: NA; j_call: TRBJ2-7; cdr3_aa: CSVRPDFTYEQYF; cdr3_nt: TGCAGCGTTCGGCCCGACTTTACCTACGAGCAGTACTTC
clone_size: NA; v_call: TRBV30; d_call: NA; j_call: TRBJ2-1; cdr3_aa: CAWGGHEQFF; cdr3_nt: TGTGCCTGGGGGGGTCATGAGCAGTTCTTC